The 14 T cell receptor beta chains given below trace back to one sample, sequenced in a study of CXCR3-negative and CXCR3-positive naive CD8 T cells. Whole-study findings and limits: For CXCR3-positive naive cells, TRB CDR3s were more hydrophobic than those of CXCR3-negative naive cells.

The study made its TRB cDNA libraries by 5' RACE, adding UMI labels. Reanalyzing the 5' RACE reads, TCRdb keeps one entry per CDR3 protein, without DNA. This sample's table reports approximately 90,000 distinct CDR3 sequences. What these receptors recognize is not known. Material for sequencing was naive CXCR3+ CD8+ T cells from blood. Subset: CD45RO-CCR7+CD27+CD95- naive CD8+ T cells expressing CXCR3 (TNR3+). The receptors originated from a human donor in good health. Some clones in this sample may be carry-over from other donors' samples.

The chain combines TRBV28 with TRBJ2-1; TCRdb calls TRBD1, which cannot be checked without DNA. Per the germline V gene, CDR1 is MDHEN and CDR2 is SYDVKM. The CDR3 covers 13 residues. CDR3 protein: CASSPRQGHEQFF.

The CDR3 loop reads CASSFRTASYEQYF. The chain combines TRBV28 with TRBJ2-7; the D call from TCRdb, TRBD1, cannot be confirmed without DNA. The V gene's germline CDR1 is MDHEN and CDR2 SYDVKM. CDR3 length: 14 amino acids.

The chain joins TRBV4-1 to TRBJ1-2. This CDR3 spans 17 amino acids. Germline CDR1 reads MGHRA; CDR2 reads YSYEKL. CDR3 protein: CASSQINVDLVLDGYTF.

The chain is built from TRBV5-1 and TRBJ2-1; TCRdb proposes TRBD1, but this gene call is untestable without DNA. This CDR3 contains 16 residues. The germline V gene has CDR1 SGHRS and CDR2 YFSETQ. This CDR3 reads CASSFPQGESYNEQFF.

The genes are TRBV5-6 and TRBJ2-7; TCRdb calls TRBD1, which cannot be checked without DNA. The V gene's germline CDR1 is SGHDT and CDR2 YYEEEE. This CDR3 is 16 amino acids long. This CDR3 reads CASSLPFRTGTYEQYF.

V is TRBV7-9 and J is TRBJ1-2. The CDR3 sequence is 13 residues long. Germline V gene sequence: CDR1 SEHNR, CDR2 FQNEAQ (reference sequence). The CDR3 protein is CASSPQFDYGYTF. The full variable domain, rest sourced from reference TRBV7-9 and TRBJ1-2, is DTGVSQNPRHKITKRGQNVTFRCDPISEHNRLYWYRQTLGQGPEFLTYFQNEAQLEKSRLLSDRFSAERPKGSFSTLEIQRTEQGDSAMYLCASSPQFDYGYTFGSGTRLTVV.

V gene TRBV15 combines with J gene TRBJ1-1; TCRdb indicates TRBD1, and absent DNA this call remains unverified. CDR3 length equals 15 residues. Germline V gene sequence: CDR1 LNHNV, CDR2 YYDKDF (reference sequence). The CDR3 is CATEGVTGVGTEAFF. Full variable domain (remainder filled in from reference TRBV15 and TRBJ1-1): DAMVIQNPRYQVTQFGKPVTLSCSQTLNHNVMYWYQQKSSQAPKLLFHYYDKDFNNEADTPDNFQSRRPNTSFCFLDIRSPGLGDTAMYLCATEGVTGVGTEAFFGQGTRLTVV.

The chain carries TRBV24-1 and TRBJ2-3; absent DNA, TCRdb's TRBD2 call cannot be checked. The CDR3 is made up of 18 amino acids. CDR1 and CDR2 (germline): KGHDR, SFDVKD. The CDR3 spells CATSDSGASGIKTDTQYF.

The rearrangement joins TRBV29-1 to TRBJ2-3; as DNA is missing, the TRBD2 call by TCRdb cannot be tested. Germline CDR1 SQVTM, CDR2 ANQGSEA. This CDR3 has 16 amino acids. The CDR3 reads CSVEDHPSGGWNTQYF.

The chain employs TRBV27 and TRBJ1-2; TCRdb outputs TRBD1, but without DNA this stays unchecked. This CDR3 spans 13 amino acids. Looked up from germline, CDR1 is MNHEY and CDR2 is SMNVEV (reference sequence). The chain's CDR3 is CASKGSGGDGYTF.

This chain connects TRBV4-1 to TRBJ2-7; TCRdb outputs TRBD1, but without DNA this stays unchecked. CDR3 size: 16 residues. Germline-derived CDR1 and CDR2 are MGHRA and YSYEKL. The CDR3 is CASSPGQFGGSYEQYF.

The chain is built from TRBV10-1 and TRBJ2-3; absent DNA, TCRdb's TRBD2 call cannot be checked. This CDR3 spans 18 amino acids. CDR1 is WNHNN, CDR2 SYGVQD, per germline (reference sequence). This chain's CDR3 is CANQRDIVWTSRADTQYF.

The chain joins TRBV4-2 to TRBJ2-4; the TCRdb D gene call, TRBD1, has no DNA to confirm it. The germline gives CDR1 LGHNA, CDR2 YNFKEQ. This CDR3 comprises 17 residues. The CDR3 is CASSQGRGLRAKNIQYF.

The chain combines TRBV6-5 with TRBJ2-1; TCRdb outputs TRBD2, but without DNA this stays unchecked. Per the germline V gene, CDR1 is MNHEY and CDR2 is SVGAGI. This CDR3 region has 18 residues. The CDR3 is CASSYGGIGLAAYNEQFF.